This TCR beta chain came from a study of cytomegalovirus exposure and HLA in healthy donors. The study's findings and limits: Presence/absence analyses treated sequencing depth as roughly uniform across donors. DRB1 showed the most TCR associations and HLA-C the fewest in a later analysis, as rates varied by HLA locus. Researchers reported in a later analysis that a missense DCLRE1C variant was tied to TCR beta V- and J-gene trimming.

The table lists this clone with a few counts. Its antigen is not known. With V trimmed by 3 bases and J by 4 bases, 6 bases remained unmatched. Per germline, CDR1 KGHSH and CDR2 LQKENI. This CDR3 has 15 residues. PCR amplification relied on 60 Vbeta primers (plus 13 Jbeta primers). Here immunoSEQ multiplex PCR was the method, and the copy in TCRdb shows in-frame clones only, minus some. The profile covers over 150,000 clones, with roughly 76% appearing a single time and under 15% taken by the ten largest. The sample consisted of PBMCs. The source is a woman between 45 and 65 years old in good health and CMV-seronegative. V usage is TRBV18 and J usage is TRBJ2-5, with 9 bases aligning to TRBD1. The CDR3: CASSPGQGWGETQYF. Here the CDR3 DNA reads TGTGCCAGCTCACCCGGACAGGGGTGGGGAGAGACCCAGTACTTC.